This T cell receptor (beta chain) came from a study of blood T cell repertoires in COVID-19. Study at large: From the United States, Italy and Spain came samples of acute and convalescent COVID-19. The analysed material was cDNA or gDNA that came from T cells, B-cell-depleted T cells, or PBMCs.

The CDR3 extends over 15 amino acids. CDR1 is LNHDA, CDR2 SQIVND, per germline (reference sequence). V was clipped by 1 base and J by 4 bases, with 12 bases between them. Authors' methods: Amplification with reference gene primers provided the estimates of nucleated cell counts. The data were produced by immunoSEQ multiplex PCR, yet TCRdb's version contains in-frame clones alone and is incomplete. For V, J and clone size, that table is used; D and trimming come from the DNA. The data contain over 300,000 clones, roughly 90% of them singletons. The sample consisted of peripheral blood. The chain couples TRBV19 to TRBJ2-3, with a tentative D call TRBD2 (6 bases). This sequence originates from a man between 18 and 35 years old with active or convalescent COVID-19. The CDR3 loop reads CASSIAGERADTQYF. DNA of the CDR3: TGTGCCAGTAGTATAGCGGGAGAGAGGGCAGATACGCAGTATTTT. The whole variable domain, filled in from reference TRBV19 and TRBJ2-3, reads DGGITQSPKYLFRKEGQNVTLSCEQNLNHDAMYWYRQDPGQGLRLIYYSQIVNDFQKGDIAEGYSVSREKKESFPLTVTSAQKNPTAFYLCASSIAGERADTQYFGPGTRLTVL.